The T cell receptor (beta chain) described here comes from a study of T cells after yellow fever vaccination. This clonotype has only a few counts. Antigen: not known. General study findings and limits: Weaker in magnitude, the secondary response showed a faster peak on day 5 versus 15. After the booster, 96% of CD4 and 88% of CD8 primary-response clones were re-detected.

V lost 4 bases to trimming and J lost 1 base, with 10 bases between them. Germline assignment: CDR1 SQVTM and CDR2 ANQGSEA. CDR3 length equals 13 residues. MiXCR was run by TCRdb on the 5' RACE reads, yielding one entry per CDR3 protein. The sample lists fewer than 400,000 distinct CDR3 sequences, about 10% seen once, with over 3% in the top ten. The chain uses TRBV29-1 and TRBJ1-1; D gene unclear. The TCR comes from a man in his late teens or twenties who received the YFV17D yellow fever vaccine. The sequenced sample was CD4+ T cells sorted from PBMCs, obtained 45 days after the yellow fever booster vaccination. This CDR3 is CSVADTQNTEAFF. The CDR3 DNA is TGCAGCGTTGCAGACACCCAGAACACTGAAGCTTTCTTT. The whole variable domain, remainder taken from reference TRBV29-1 and TRBJ1-1, is SAVISQKPSRDICQRGTSLTIQCQVDSQVTMMFWYRQQPGQSLTLIATANQGSEATYESGFVIDKFPISRPNLTFSTLTVSNMSPEDSSIYLCSVADTQNTEAFFGQGTRLTVV.